A single sample is the source of the 30 T cell receptor beta chains below, sequenced in a study of shared clonotypes between healthy human individuals. Naive-designated CD8 cells lacked CD45RO, were positively enriched for CCR7, and omitted terminally differentiated effector memory CD45RA+ cells. The assay was immunoSEQ multiplex PCR, and TCRdb's table has in-frame clones only and misses some. Of about 680,000 clones listed, 92% are singletons. The source material was naive CD8+ T cells sorted from blood. The receptors originated from a man younger than 45 in good health.

J is TRBJ2-1 and V is TRBV6-5; TRBD2 matches 12 bases. V gave up 6 bases and J gave up 8 bases; unmatched junction bases: 8. The CDR3 is made up of 15 amino acids. From germline, CDR1 is MNHEY and CDR2 SVGAGI. CDR3 sequence: CASSPLAGGPDEQFF. The CDR3 region has the DNA TGTGCCAGCAGCCCCCTAGCGGGAGGGCCGGATGAGCAGTTCTTC.

V gene TRBV27 combines with J gene TRBJ2-1; D is ambiguous. Germline V CDR1 and CDR2: MNHEY, SMNVEV (reference sequence). Trimming pared 10 bases from V and 3 bases from J, leaving 19 bases between. This CDR3 spans 15 amino acids. The CDR3 is CATRPHAALYNEQFF. Written as DNA, the CDR3 is TGTGCCACCCGCCCCCACGCGGCCCTCTACAATGAGCAGTTCTTC.

This chain uses TRBV30 with TRBJ2-7; D ambiguous. Deletions cut 5 bases from V and 3 bases from J, with 14 bases between. Germline assignment: CDR1 GTSNPN and CDR2 SVGIG (reference sequence). This CDR3 is built from 13 residues. CDR3: CAWDLGLGYEQYF. CDR3 bases: TGTGCCTGGGACCTCGGGCTGGGCTACGAGCAGTACTTC.

V is TRBV2 and J is TRBJ2-5; TRBD1 matches 8 bases. Per the germline V gene, CDR1 is SNHLY and CDR2 is FYNNEI. The junction had 12 bases not matched to a gene; V was cut back by 7 bases and J by 2 bases. The length of the CDR3 is 16 residues. The CDR3 sequence: CASMLGTGRTQETQYF. Written as DNA, the CDR3 is TGTGCCAGCATGTTAGGGACAGGTAGAACTCAAGAGACCCAGTACTTC.

The chain recombines TRBV27 with TRBJ1-4; D might be TRBD1 (6 bases). The CDR3 is 17 amino acids. From germline, CDR1 is MNHEY and CDR2 SMNVEV (reference sequence). The V end lost 2 bases, the J end lost 7 bases, and 20 bases lay between the germline ends. The CDR3 DNA reads TGTGCCAGCAGTTTAATTCTGGCAGGGGATGTTAGTGAAAAACTGTTTTTT. It specifies CASSLILAGDVSEKLFF.

The chain uses TRBV7-9 and TRBJ1-4, with D possibly TRBD1 on 5 matching bases. CDR1 is SEHNR, CDR2 FQNEAQ, per germline (reference sequence). Trimming removed 4 bases from V and 6 bases from J, with 15 bases in between. The CDR3 sequence is 15 residues long. The CDR3 loop is CASSSVGVWDEKLFF. The CDR3 DNA sequence: TGTGCCAGCAGCTCGGTGGGGGTATGGGATGAAAAACTGTTTTTT.

The rearrangement joins TRBV4-3 to TRBJ2-1; D unclear. This CDR3 is 15 amino acids long. Germline CDR1 reads LGHNA; CDR2 reads YSLEER. Trimming stripped 4 bases from V and 0 bases from J, with 10 bases between. CDR3 coding DNA: TGCGCCAGCAGCCCCGACCAGAGCTCCTACAATGAGCAGTTCTTC. The encoded protein is CASSPDQSSYNEQFF.

Only one count was recorded for this clone. The chain is built from TRBV6-5 and TRBJ1-3; no firm D call. The germline V gene encodes CDR1 MNHEY and CDR2 SVGAGI. The CDR3 has 14 residues. V lost 6 bases, J lost 0 bases, and 9 bases lay in between. The CDR3 here is CASRLVGSGNTIYF. In DNA form, the CDR3 reads TGTGCCAGCAGACTGGTTGGCTCTGGAAACACCATATATTTT.

J is TRBJ2-5 and V is TRBV6-5; possible D gene TRBD2, 6 bases. There are 16 residues in the CDR3. The V end was cut by 0 bases, the J end by 5 bases, with 16 bases between. The germline CDR1 and CDR2 sequences are MNHEY and SVGAGI. CDR3 DNA: TGTGCCAGCAGTTACTCGTCAAGTGGGGGGTGGGAGACCCAGTACTTC. Protein sequence: CASSYSSSGGWETQYF.

This chain links TRBV4-1 with TRBJ2-1, with 10 nucleotides matching TRBD2. V dropped 4 bases and J dropped 0; count of bases not matched to a gene: 6. This CDR3 region has 17 residues. Germline lookup yields CDR1 MGHRA and CDR2 YSYEKL. DNA of the CDR3: TGCGCCAGCAGCCCCGGGACTAGCGACCCCTCCTACAATGAGCAGTTCTTC. Encoded protein: CASSPGTSDPSYNEQFF.

The rearrangement links TRBV27 to TRBJ2-1, with TRBD1 matching 8 bases. V lost 5 bases to trimming and J lost 10 bases; unmatched junction nucleotides: 7. The CDR3 is made up of 13 amino acids. CDR1 is MNHEY, CDR2 SMNVEV, per germline (reference sequence). DNA for the CDR3: TGTGCCAGCAGTCTGGACAGGGTCGGCGAGCAGTTCTTC. Translation gives CASSLDRVGEQFF.

This clone was seen only once. CDR3: CATSRTRGLNTEAFF. DNA of the CDR3: TGTGCCACCAGCAGAACGCGAGGCCTGAACACTGAAGCTTTCTTT. The chain uses TRBV15 and TRBJ1-1, with unresolved D. This CDR3 contains 15 residues. Germline V gene data show CDR1 as LNHNV and CDR2 as YYDKDF (reference sequence). V was trimmed by 2 bases and J by 0 bases, leaving 10 bases between them.

This clone has only one observation. The chain is built from TRBV7-9 and TRBJ2-1; 9 bases are shared with TRBD2. CDR3 length equals 15 residues. The V and J ends lost 3 bases and 5 bases, in that order; junction bases with no gene match: 5. Germline lookup yields CDR1 SEHNR and CDR2 FQNEAQ (reference sequence). The CDR3 bases are TGTGCCAGCAGCTTTGCTAGCGGGATTAACAATGAGCAGTTCTTC. Its translation is CASSFASGINNEQFF.

Comments on this clone: The identical CDR3 is also encoded by other nucleotide sequences in the sample. The chain recombines TRBV6-5 with TRBJ1-5; the D gene is possibly TRBD1 (6 bases). Trimming took 6 bases from V and 1 from J, leaving 10 bases between them. CDR1 is MNHEY and CDR2 is SVGAGI in the germline V gene. This CDR3 comprises 14 residues. CDR3 sequence reads: CASSSQGSNQPQHF. CDR3 sequence (DNA): TGTGCCAGCAGCTCCCAGGGGAGCAATCAGCCCCAGCATTTT.

This chain connects TRBV7-6 to TRBJ2-7; TRBD1 might be the D (5 bases). Germline loops: CDR1 SGHVS, CDR2 FNYEAQ. This CDR3 comprises 15 residues. The V and J ends lost 1 base and 5 bases respectively, with 15 bases between them. The CDR3 DNA sequence: TGTGCCAGCAGCTTAGAATGGGGCTTAGCTGACGAGCAGTACTTC. It translates to CASSLEWGLADEQYF.

This sequence joins TRBV27 and TRBJ2-3; no clear D gene. The germline gives CDR1 MNHEY, CDR2 SMNVEV (reference sequence). Trimming stripped 5 bases from V and 2 bases from J, with 17 bases between. The CDR3 is made up of 16 amino acids. CDR3 region: CASSTVGGRPTDTQYF. The CDR3 DNA sequence: TGTGCCAGCAGTACGGTCGGTGGGCGACCCACAGATACGCAGTATTTT.

The V call is TRBV19, the J call TRBJ2-1, with 8 positions matching TRBD2. CDR1 and CDR2 (germline): LNHDA, SQIVND (reference sequence). The CDR3 loop spans 15 amino acids. V shed 2 bases, J shed 7 bases, and the junction held 7 bases outside the gene matches. The CDR3: CASSISSGGPNEQFF. CDR3 DNA: TGTGCCAGTAGTATATCTTCGGGAGGGCCGAATGAGCAGTTCTTC.

This sequence joins TRBV5-4 and TRBJ2-5; D ambiguous. The CDR3 totals 13 residues. V lost 4 bases, J lost 5 bases, and 12 bases lay in between. CDR1 is SGHNT, CDR2 YYREEE, per germline (reference sequence). The CDR3 DNA is TGTGCCAGCAGCGTAAACCTGGGGGAGACCCAGTACTTC. Its protein product is CASSVNLGETQYF.

This sequence joins TRBV11-2 and TRBJ2-7; TRBD2 agrees at 11 bases. V dropped 5 bases and J dropped 0; count of bases not matched to a gene: 12. The CDR3 covers 18 residues. Germline lookup yields CDR1 SGHAT and CDR2 FQNNGV. CDR3 sequence: CASSPAGASGRYSYEQYF. In DNA form, the CDR3 reads TGTGCCAGCAGCCCGGCGGGGGCTAGCGGGAGGTACTCCTACGAGCAGTACTTC.

V and J are TRBV4-3 and TRBJ2-1, with a tentative D call TRBD1 (5 bases). The length of the CDR3 is 17 residues. The ends were cut back, 2 bases at V and 0 bases at J, with 14 bases in the middle. Germline assignment: CDR1 LGHNA and CDR2 YSLEER. Here the CDR3 DNA reads TGCGCCAGCAGCCAATTTTGGGGCGGAAGCTCCTACAATGAGCAGTTCTTC. Amino acid sequence: CASSQFWGGSSYNEQFF.

The rearrangement links TRBV9 to TRBJ2-7; possibly TRBD2 for D (5 bases). Germline V gene lookup returns CDR1 SGDLS and CDR2 YYNGEE. Trimming left V 0 bases short and J 6 bases short, with 7 bases between. The CDR3 is 12 amino acids. CDR3 amino acids: CASSVGEGEQYF. Written as DNA, the CDR3 is TGTGCCAGCAGCGTAGGAGAGGGCGAGCAGTACTTC.

The chain links TRBV6-4 to TRBJ2-1; a weak D match, TRBD2 (6 bases). Trimming took off 8 bases at V and 3 bases at J, with 17 bases between the two ends. The CDR3 extends over 15 amino acids. CDR1 and CDR2 (germline): MRHNA, SNTAGT. The CDR3 DNA sequence: TGTGCCAGCTCCAGGTTCGGGAGCGGCTACAATGAGCAGTTCTTC. Translating gives CASSRFGSGYNEQFF.

As for this clone: The germline gene is not matched at one end of the junction; a read error may be the cause. V and J are TRBV6-6 and TRBJ1-1; TRBD1 is a possible D gene (6 bases). Looked up from germline, CDR1 is MNHNY and CDR2 is SVGAGI (reference sequence). This CDR3 contains 15 residues. In nucleotides, the CDR3 is TGTGCCAGCATTTACAGTCTGGACAGAGGAACTGAAGCTTTCTTT. It is translated as CASIYSLDRGTEAFF.

Comment on this clone: At the DNA level, this CDR3 is encoded by other sequences in the same sample as well. Here the CDR3 reads CASSVGGGDTQYF. CDR3 DNA: TGTGCCAGCAGCGTAGGGGGAGGAGATACGCAGTATTTT. The genes are TRBV9 and TRBJ2-3; possible D gene TRBD2, 6 bases. Germline V CDR1 and CDR2: SGDLS, YYNGEE. V was pared by 0 bases and J by 5 bases, with 7 bases between. This CDR3 comprises 13 residues.

This rearrangement joins TRBV7-9 to TRBJ2-3; TRBD2 might be the D (5 bases). Trimming left V 6 bases short and J 2 bases short, with 9 bases between. The V gene's germline CDR1 is SEHNR and CDR2 FQNEAQ (reference sequence). The CDR3 length is 13 residues. The CDR3: CASREVVTDTQYF. The DNA of the CDR3 is TGTGCCAGCAGGGAGGTCGTCACAGATACGCAGTATTTT.

The chain combines TRBV29-1 with TRBJ2-7, with TRBD2 identical over 11 bases. With V trimmed by 5 bases and J by 2 bases, 11 bases remained unmatched. Germline CDR1 is SQVTM and CDR2 is ANQGSEA. The CDR3 length is 16 residues. The CDR3 DNA reads TGCAGCGTTCGCGGAATAGCGGGAGGGTTCACCTACGAGCAGTACTTC. This encodes CSVRGIAGGFTYEQYF.

The J gene is TRBJ2-1, the V gene TRBV27; possible D gene TRBD2, 6 bases. The germline V gene encodes CDR1 MNHEY and CDR2 SMNVEV (reference sequence). The CDR3 has 16 amino acids. The V end was cut by 3 bases, the J end by 4 bases, with 16 bases between. The CDR3 nucleotides read TGTGCCAGCAGTTTTGGTCGGCTAGCGCCATACAATGAGCAGTTCTTC. It encodes CASSFGRLAPYNEQFF.

The V and J genes are TRBV30 and TRBJ1-1, with D possibly TRBD1 on 6 matching bases. V lost 4 bases to trimming and J lost 3 bases, with 6 bases between them. The CDR3 is made up of 11 amino acids. Germline V gene sequence: CDR1 GTSNPN, CDR2 SVGIG (reference sequence). The CDR3 here is CAWNRDTEAFF. In DNA, the CDR3 is TGTGCCTGGAACAGGGACACTGAAGCTTTCTTT.

The gene calls are TRBV7-8 and TRBJ1-4; D is possibly TRBD1 (5 bases). The CDR3 has 14 amino acids. Germline-derived CDR1 and CDR2 are SGHVS and FQNEAQ. The V end lost 5 bases, the J end lost 8 bases, and 15 bases lay between the germline ends. The CDR3 sequence is CASSQTVVGEKLFF. The DNA of the CDR3 is TGTGCCAGCAGCCAGACAGTCGTGGGGGAAAAACTGTTTTTT.

The V and J genes are TRBV30 and TRBJ2-1; D ambiguous. The germline V gene has CDR1 GTSNPN and CDR2 SVGIG (reference sequence). V gave up 0 bases and J gave up 4 bases, with 7 bases separating them. The CDR3 length is 13 residues. CDR3 nucleotides: TGTGCCTGGAGTGTATCAGAGTACAATGAGCAGTTCTTC. Translating it yields CAWSVSEYNEQFF.